This entry concerns a single TCR beta chain. These data belong to a study of cytomegalovirus exposure and HLA in healthy donors. In the study overall: A later analysis reported the 100 to 150 validation repertoires used the same platform as the 666 first-cohort repertoires.

Measured with immunoSEQ multiplex PCR; TCRdb has only the in-frame clones, and not every one. This table holds 80,000 to 90,000 clones, approximately 96% found once. In germline, CDR1 is LNHDA, CDR2 SQIVND (reference sequence). CDR3 length equals 15 residues. J lost 0 bases, V lost 5 bases, and 4 bases had no gene match. This chain links TRBV19 with TRBJ2-7, with 10 nucleotides matching TRBD2. The source is a man aged 18 to 30 in good health and CMV-seronegative. Sequenced material: PBMCs. CDR3 bases: TGTGCCAGTAGTCCGTCTAGCGGGAGCTCCTACGAGCAGTACTTC. It yields the protein CASSPSSGSSYEQYF.